The 20 T cell receptor beta chains reported below all come from one sample, sequenced in a study of identical twins. TCRdb independently ran MiXCR on the 5' RACE reads; one entry per CDR3 protein. Among a few hundred thousand distinct CDR3 sequences listed, roughly 13% were seen once. These data were likewise used in another study, on yellow fever vaccine responses in identical twins.

The sequencing sample was made of memory (CD45RO+) T cells sorted from blood. These receptors were obtained from a woman younger than 35 in good health.

The genes are TRBV20-1 and TRBJ2-7, with 7 bases fitting TRBD1. V was pared by 6 bases and J by 6 bases, with 8 bases of the junction left unmatched. The CDR3 totals 12 residues. Germline CDR1 is DFQATT and CDR2 is SNEGSKA (reference sequence). The CDR3 loop is CSAVKGAREQYF. The CDR3 DNA follows: TGCAGTGCCGTCAAGGGGGCACGCGAGCAGTACTTC.

This clonotype showed up many times. The V and J genes are TRBV7-9 and TRBJ2-1, with no clear D. Germline loops: CDR1 SEHNR, CDR2 FQNEAQ (reference sequence). V dropped 2 bases and J dropped 5 bases, with 13 bases sitting between them. The CDR3 is 15 residues long. The CDR3 bases are TGTGCCAGCAGCTTACCGTTGGGCGATAACAATGAGCAGTTCTTC. Encoded protein: CASSLPLGDNNEQFF.

The chain carries TRBV5-5 and TRBJ2-3, with D perhaps TRBD2 (6 bases). Germline-derived CDR1 and CDR2 are SGHKS and YYEKEE (reference sequence). V lost 3 bases, J lost 2 bases, and 19 bases lay in between. CDR3 length: 17 amino acids. CDR3 nucleotides: TGTGCCAGCAGCTCGAGACTAGTAGGGGCGGTCACAGATACGCAGTATTTT. Protein: CASSSRLVGAVTDTQYF.

CDR3 amino acids: CASSWMGSPYNEQFF. DNA of the CDR3: TGTGCCAGCAGCTGGATGGGGTCCCCCTACAATGAGCAGTTCTTC. The J gene is TRBJ2-1, the V gene TRBV7-9, with D hard to call. Germline V lookup: CDR1 SEHNR, CDR2 FQNEAQ (reference sequence). The V end was cut by 4 bases, the J end by 2 bases, with 12 bases between. This CDR3 is built from 15 residues.

This chain connects TRBV7-2 to TRBJ1-1, with D possibly being TRBD1 (5 bases). Per germline, CDR1 SGHTA and CDR2 FQGNSA. The ends were cut back, 2 bases at V and 9 bases at J, with 10 bases in the middle. The CDR3 loop spans 12 amino acids. CDR3 nucleotide sequence: TGTGCCAGCAGCTTAAGGGCAGGGAAAGCTTTCTTT. This sequence encodes CASSLRAGKAFF.

This clonotype has ten or more counts. This rearrangement joins TRBV27 to TRBJ2-1, with D unclear. Trimming removed 2 bases from V and 4 bases from J, with 12 bases in between. The CDR3 is 15 amino acids. The germline V gene encodes CDR1 MNHEY and CDR2 SMNVEV (reference sequence). CDR3 residues: CASSLAQAAYNEQFF. Here the CDR3 DNA reads TGTGCCAGCAGTTTAGCGCAGGCCGCTTACAATGAGCAGTTCTTC.

This chain uses TRBV5-1 with TRBJ2-5; D gene uncertain. The germline V gene encodes CDR1 SGHRS and CDR2 YFSETQ. The germline V and J ends were trimmed by 1 base and 1 base, with 8 bases remaining between them. The CDR3 is made up of 14 amino acids. The CDR3 DNA is TGCGCCAGCAGCTTGCGTCCGTCCCAAGAGACCCAGTACTTC. Residues: CASSLRPSQETQYF.

This clonotype has only a few counts. The genes are TRBV27 and TRBJ2-3, with 11 bases lining up with TRBD1. Trimming at V came to 6 bases and at J to 5 bases, leaving 10 bases not matched to a gene. The CDR3 spans 16 residues. Germline-derived CDR1 and CDR2 are MNHEY and SMNVEV (reference sequence). The CDR3 loop reads CASSSLGTGGQDTQYF. As DNA, the CDR3 is TGTGCCAGCAGCTCCCTTGGGACAGGGGGGCAAGATACGCAGTATTTT.

The table lists this clonotype with many counts. The chain has TRBV6-1 and TRBJ2-2; 7 bases fit TRBD1. The CDR3 contains 16 residues. V dropped 6 bases and J dropped 7; count of bases not matched to a gene: 14. Germline lookup yields CDR1 MNHNS and CDR2 SASEGT. CDR3 loop: CASSRRLNRGLGELFF. Written as DNA, the CDR3 is TGTGCCAGCAGCCGCCGCCTAAACAGGGGCCTCGGGGAGCTGTTTTTT.

This clonotype showed up just a few times. The genes are TRBV15 and TRBJ2-3; D remains unclear. Trimming shortened V by 4 bases and J by 4 bases, and 21 bases separated the two germline ends. The CDR3 extends over 17 amino acids. Germline-derived CDR1 and CDR2 are LNHNV and YYDKDF (reference sequence). The CDR3 loop is CATSTAGAGFKADTQYF. CDR3 nucleotide sequence: TGTGCCACCAGCACCGCTGGAGCAGGCTTTAAGGCAGATACGCAGTATTTT. The whole variable domain, remainder taken from reference TRBV15 and TRBJ2-3, is DAMVIQNPRYQVTQFGKPVTLSCSQTLNHNVMYWYQQKSSQAPKLLFHYYDKDFNNEADTPDNFQSRRPNTSFCFLDIRSPGLGDTAMYLCATSTAGAGFKADTQYFGPGTRLTVL.

This chain joins TRBV27 and TRBJ2-3; 14 nucleotides agree with TRBD2. The V gene end was trimmed by 2 bases and the J gene end by 5 bases; junction bases not matched to a gene: 9. The germline V gene encodes CDR1 MNHEY and CDR2 SMNVEV (reference sequence). This CDR3 has 18 residues. As DNA, the CDR3 is TGTGCCAGCAGTTTAGTGGCGACTAGCGGGGGGGCGAGAGATACGCAGTATTTT. It is translated as CASSLVATSGGARDTQYF.

This clonotype was found a few times. V is TRBV2 and J is TRBJ2-1; TRBD2 aligns across 10 bases. Germline V gene data show CDR1 as SNHLY and CDR2 as FYNNEI. The CDR3 runs 13 residues. With V trimmed by 7 bases and J by 8 bases, 5 bases remained unmatched. CDR3 DNA: TGTGCCAGCACCGGACTAGCGGTCCATGAGCAGTTCTTC. Its translation: CASTGLAVHEQFF.

The chain has TRBV20-1 and TRBJ2-4; 10 bases match TRBD2. The germline CDR1 and CDR2 sequences are DFQATT and SNEGSKA (reference sequence). J was trimmed by 0 bases and V by 0 bases; bases with no gene match: 5. The CDR3 sequence is 17 residues long. The CDR3, as DNA: TGCAGTGCTAGAGAAGTAGAGCGGGGGGGAGCCAAAAACATTCAGTACTTC. It encodes CSAREVERGGAKNIQYF.

This clonotype showed up just a few times. The chain carries TRBV10-2 and TRBJ2-7; 9 bases map to TRBD2. The CDR3 covers 15 residues. V trimming: 5 bases; J trimming: 5 bases; junction bases outside the gene matches: 10. Germline assignment: CDR1 WSHSY and CDR2 SAAADI. Here the CDR3 DNA reads TGCGCCAGCAGTCCCACTTGGGGACTAGCCCACGAGCAGTACTTC. Translated, it gives CASSPTWGLAHEQYF.

The genes are TRBV7-8 and TRBJ2-2; 9 bases agree with TRBD1. Germline V CDR1 and CDR2: SGHVS, FQNEAQ. The V segment lost 5 bases and the J segment 5 bases; nucleotides outside the gene matches: 9. The CDR3 consists of 16 residues. CDR3 nucleotides: TGTGCCAGCAGCCTACAGGAACAGGGGGCAACCGGGGAGCTGTTTTTT. Protein sequence: CASSLQEQGATGELFF. Variable domain in full (rest from reference TRBV7-8 and TRBJ2-2): GAGVSQSPRYKVAKRGQDVALRCDPISGHVSLFWYQQALGQGPEFLTYFQNEAQLDKSGLPSDRFFAERPEGSVSTLKIQRTQQEDSAVYLCASSLQEQGATGELFFGEGSRLTVL.

This clonotype has only a few counts. Here the CDR3 DNA reads TGCGCCAGCAGCCAAGATTACGGGAGAGAGTACAATGAGCAGTTCTTC. Protein: CASSQDYGREYNEQFF. The chain carries TRBV4-3 and TRBJ2-1; D possibly corresponds to TRBD2 (6 bases). CDR1 LGHNA and CDR2 YSLEER come from the germline V gene. V lost 0 bases and J lost 4, with 13 bases in between. The CDR3 spans 16 residues.

This clonotype was recorded many times. V usage is TRBV12-3 or TRBV12-4 and J usage is TRBJ1-1; the match to TRBD1 covers 8 bases. V trimming: 5 bases; J trimming: 5 bases; junction bases outside the gene matches: 7. The CDR3 loop spans 14 amino acids. CDR3: CASSPGQGGTEAFF. The DNA of the CDR3 is TGTGCCAGCAGTCCCGGACAGGGCGGGACTGAAGCTTTCTTT.

This clonotype has at least ten counts. The V gene is TRBV15, the J gene TRBJ2-1, with no clear D. The CDR3 contains 14 residues. V lost 0 bases and J 7 bases, leaving 10 bases between the germline ends. Germline V gives CDR1 LNHNV, CDR2 YYDKDF (reference sequence). The CDR3 sequence is CATSREYSQNEQFF. CDR3 in DNA: TGTGCCACCAGCAGAGAATACAGTCAGAATGAGCAGTTCTTC. Together with reference TRBV15 and TRBJ2-1, the CDR3 gives the full variable domain: DAMVIQNPRYQVTQFGKPVTLSCSQTLNHNVMYWYQQKSSQAPKLLFHYYDKDFNNEADTPDNFQSRRPNTSFCFLDIRSPGLGDTAMYLCATSREYSQNEQFFGPGTRLTVL.

This sequence joins TRBV6-5 and TRBJ2-2; possible D gene TRBD1, 6 bases. This CDR3 has 17 residues. In germline, CDR1 is MNHEY, CDR2 SVGAGI. Trimming removed 0 bases from V and 1 base from J, with 12 bases in between. The CDR3 coding sequence is TGTGCCAGCAGTTACTCCCTTTCGACAGGGAACACCGGGGAGCTGTTTTTT. Its translation: CASSYSLSTGNTGELFF.

V is TRBV9 and J is TRBJ2-1, with TRBD2 matching 14 bases. The CDR3 loop spans 19 amino acids. The germline V gene encodes CDR1 SGDLS and CDR2 YYNGEE. V shed 4 bases, J shed 0 bases, and the junction held 9 bases outside the gene matches. CDR3 in amino acids: CASSSGLAGGGSSYNEQFF. CDR3 coding DNA: TGTGCCAGCAGCTCCGGACTAGCGGGAGGCGGTAGCTCCTACAATGAGCAGTTCTTC.